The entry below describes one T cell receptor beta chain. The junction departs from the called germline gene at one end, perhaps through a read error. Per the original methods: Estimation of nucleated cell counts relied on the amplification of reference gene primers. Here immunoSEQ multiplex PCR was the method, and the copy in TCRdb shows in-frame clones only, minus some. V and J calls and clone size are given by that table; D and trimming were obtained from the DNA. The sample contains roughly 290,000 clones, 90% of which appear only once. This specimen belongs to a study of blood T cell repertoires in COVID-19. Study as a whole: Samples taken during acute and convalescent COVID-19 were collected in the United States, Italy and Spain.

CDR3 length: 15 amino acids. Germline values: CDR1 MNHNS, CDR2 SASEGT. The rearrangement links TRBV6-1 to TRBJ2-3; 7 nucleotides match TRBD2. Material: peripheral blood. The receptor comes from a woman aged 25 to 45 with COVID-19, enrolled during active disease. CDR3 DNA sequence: TGTGCCAGCAGAGAAGCTGAGGGGAGGGGAGATACGCAGTATTTT. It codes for CASREAEGRGDTQYF.